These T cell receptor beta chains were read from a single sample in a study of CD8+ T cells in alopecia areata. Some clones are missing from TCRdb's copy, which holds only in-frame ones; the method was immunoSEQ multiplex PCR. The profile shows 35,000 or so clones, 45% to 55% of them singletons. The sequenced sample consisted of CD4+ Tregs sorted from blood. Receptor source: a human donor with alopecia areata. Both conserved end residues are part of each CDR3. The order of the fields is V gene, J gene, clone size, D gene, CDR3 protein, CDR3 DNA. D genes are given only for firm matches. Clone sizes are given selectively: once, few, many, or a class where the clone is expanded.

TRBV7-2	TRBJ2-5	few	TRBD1	CASSLELRGRETQYF	TGTGCCAGCAGCTTGGAGTTGAGGGGGCGGGAGACCCAGTACTTC
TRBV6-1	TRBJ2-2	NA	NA	CASSELPHTGELFF	TGTGCCAGCAGTGAACTTCCGCACACCGGGGAGCTGTTTTTT
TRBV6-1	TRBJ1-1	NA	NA	CATPGNTEAFF	TGTGCCACCCCCGGGAACACTGAAGCTTTCTTT
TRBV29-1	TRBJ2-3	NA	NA	CSVAPQDDTQYF	TGCAGCGTTGCCCCGCAGGATGATACGCAGTATTTT
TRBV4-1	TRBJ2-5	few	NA	CASSQDRYQETQYF	TGCGCCAGCAGCCAAGACAGATACCAAGAGACCCAGTACTTC
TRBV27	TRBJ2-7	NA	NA	CASSFSPHTAPYF	TGTGCCAGCAGTTTTTCCCCGCATACCGCTCCGTACTTC
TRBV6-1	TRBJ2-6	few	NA	CASSEYVSLSAANVLTF	TGTGCCAGCAGTGAATATGTCAGCCTCTCGGCGGCCAACGTCCTGACTTTC
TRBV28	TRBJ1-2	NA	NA	CASSPPRTSYGYTF	TGTGCCAGCAGTCCCCCCAGGACTAGCTATGGCTACACCTTC
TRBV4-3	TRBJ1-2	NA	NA	CASSQEVQGYGYTF	TGCGCCAGCAGCCAAGAAGTACAGGGCTATGGCTACACCTTC
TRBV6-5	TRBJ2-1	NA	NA	CASSSPGRDNNEQFF	TGTGCCAGCAGTTCCCCCGGGCGGGATAACAATGAGCAGTTCTTC
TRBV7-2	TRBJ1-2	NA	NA	CASSVQRDTYGYTF	TGTGCCAGCAGCGTCCAGAGGGACACCTATGGCTACACCTTC
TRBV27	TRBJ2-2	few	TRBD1	CASSPRTGNTGELFF	TGTGCCAGCAGTCCTCGGACAGGGAACACCGGGGAGCTGTTTTTT
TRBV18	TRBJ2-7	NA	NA	CASSEAYEQYF	TGTGCCAGCTCGGAGGCCTACGAGCAGTACTTC
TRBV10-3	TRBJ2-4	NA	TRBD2	CAISPGLAGGRAKNIQYF	TGTGCCATCAGTCCGGGACTAGCGGGGGGGCGTGCCAAAAACATTCAGTACTTC
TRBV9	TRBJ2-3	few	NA	CASSTTDGSSTDTQYF	TGTGCCAGCAGCACTACAGACGGTTCTAGCACAGATACGCAGTATTTT